This T cell receptor (beta chain) was recorded in a study of radiotherapy plus CTLA-4 blockade in lung cancer. Across the whole study: Around 20% of enrolled patients responded objectively, and roughly 31% had disease control.

Regarding the study as a whole: Tumor-origin TCR clones grew in blood after radiotherapy plus ipilimumab. Dynamics of early blood T cell clones, together with interferon-beta, were reportedly the best predictors of response.

CDR3 length: 14 amino acids. Trimming removed 2 bases at V and 7 bases at J, with 12 bases between. Germline V CDR1 and CDR2: ENHRY, SYGVKD. For this clone: Its antigen is still unknown.

TCRdb keeps only in-frame clones here, not all; method: immunoSEQ multiplex PCR. The sample yields 75,000 or so clones, around 73% seen once. The V and J genes are TRBV10-3 and TRBJ1-5; TRBD1 might be the D (5 bases). The material sequenced was peripheral blood, taken from a patient treated with radiotherapy plus ipilimumab. This TCR came from a human donor with non-small cell lung cancer who had a complete response to radiotherapy plus ipilimumab. CDR3 loop: CAISEGGFGQPQHF. The CDR3 nucleotides read TGTGCCATCAGTGAGGGGGGGTTTGGGCAGCCCCAGCATTTT.